This T cell receptor beta chain was sequenced during a study of shared clonotypes between healthy human individuals. CDR3 size: 16 residues. Trimming shortened V by 3 bases and J by 0 bases, and 9 bases separated the two germline ends. Germline V gene data show CDR1 as LGHNA and CDR2 as YSLEER. Naive CD8 isolation took CD45RO-negative cells positively selected for CCR7 and excluded terminally differentiated effector memory CD45RA+ cells. Study-wide results and limits: Memory subsets had estimated richness that was generally smaller than that of naive subsets. Incompleteness in sorted-subset sequencing, despite large depth, was shown by rarefaction.

Deep-level assay runs were performed. Each subset's genomic DNA was shared equally among a number of immunoSEQ plates. Sequencing used immunoSEQ multiplex PCR; TCRdb keeps in-frame clones, though not all of them. Among 2 million or so clones listed, approximately 94% were seen once. Worth noting for this clone: Its matching antigen is unknown.

The receptor's source is a man aged 18 to 30 in good health. The sequenced sample consisted of naive CD8+ T cells sorted from blood. V and J are TRBV4-3 and TRBJ2-6; D call uncertain. For the CDR3, the DNA is TGCGCCAGCAGCCAGGAGACGGCCTCTGGGGCCAACGTCCTGACTTTC. Translation: CASSQETASGANVLTF.